This is a list of T cell receptor beta chains from one sample in a study of cytomegalovirus exposure and HLA in healthy donors. Only in-frame clones appear in the TCRdb table, and some are missing; sequencing was by immunoSEQ multiplex PCR. The sample shows approximately 280,000 clones, 70% to 90% of them seen only once. The sequencing input was PBMCs. The receptors were sampled from a woman aged 18-29 years in good health and CMV-seronegative. The conserved cysteine and the conserved F or W are not part of the CDR3 here. Fields, in order: clone size, J gene, V gene, CDR3 protein. Clone sizes are given selectively: once, few, many, or a class where the clone is expanded.

>NA|TRBJ2-1|TRBV6-1
ASLGGEYHNEQF
>once|TRBJ1-2|TRBV2
ASSEGSRYGYT
>NA|TRBJ1-5|TRBV28
ASSLAAGGAQPQH
>NA|TRBJ1-5|TRBV19
ASSLKNQPQH
>NA|TRBJ2-1|TRBV25-1
ASSEGLAGLLNEQF
>NA|TRBJ1-1|TRBV5-1
ASSGQQGANTEAF
>NA|TRBJ2-6|TRBV5-6
ASSSGQGGYVLT
>NA|TRBJ2-2|TRBV4-3
ASSQERGLNTGELF
>once|TRBJ2-1|TRBV28
ASSLKGTGTRWRDEQF
>NA|TRBJ2-5|TRBV10-3
AIRLTGLETQY
>NA|TRBJ2-2|TRBV6-1
ASSPLIQHTGELF
>NA|TRBJ2-3|TRBV10-1
ASAGGGGDTQY
>NA|TRBJ2-7|TRBV7-9
ASSLATGVRNEQY
>NA|TRBJ2-1|TRBV9
ASSVAGGSSGSGHEQF
>NA|TRBJ2-2|TRBV11-3
ASSLGGGRNTGELF
>NA|TRBJ2-3|TRBV15
ATSSGSGGATDTQY
>NA|TRBJ1-5|TRBV2
ASREGVLKPQH
>NA|TRBJ2-2|TRBV28
ASSLGGQLREGELF
>NA|TRBJ2-4|TRBV28
ATQTGTKNIQY
>NA|TRBJ1-1|TRBV2
ATTLGRANTEAF
>once|TRBJ2-7|TRBV7-2
ASSLVWAGGANEQY
>NA|TRBJ1-1|TRBV6-1
ASSHPGEGTEAF
>NA|TRBJ2-3|TRBV4-1
ASSQEGLAGADTQY
>NA|TRBJ2-3|TRBV7-2
ASSFNLLAGKTDTQY
>NA|TRBJ2-7|TRBV29-1
SVEGTGGYEQY
>NA|TRBJ1-1|TRBV19
ASSIRGQTEAF
>NA|TRBJ1-4|TRBV18
ASSPTGAGEKLF
>once|TRBJ2-7|TRBV9
ASSVAGGIYEQY
>NA|TRBJ2-7|TRBV5-1
ASSLPTSPNYEQY
>NA|TRBJ2-5|TRBV5-8
ASSLEQGAVETQY
>NA|TRBJ1-2|TRBV28
ASSYPTGDYGYT
>NA|TRBJ2-3|TRBV28
ATTDSTYTDTQY
>NA|TRBJ1-2|TRBV6-5
ASSYSDSSYGYT
>NA|TRBJ2-6|TRBV4-2
ASSPSGQSSGANVLT
>NA|TRBJ2-3|TRBV27
ASSLLSGTSGTRTDTQY
>NA|TRBJ1-5|TRBV19
ASSIIKGARGNQPQH
>NA|TRBJ1-5|TRBV19
ASSPSLVDQPQH
>NA|TRBJ1-3|TRBV15
ATSRGVNSGNTIY
>NA|TRBJ1-4|TRBV6-5
ASSRGQAGKLF
>NA|TRBJ1-5|TRBV5-1
ASSLGDRSNQPQH
>NA|TRBJ2-1|TRBV11-1
ASTHTGTGQIEQF
>NA|TRBJ1-4|TRBV5-1
ASSATPATNEKLF
>NA|TRBJ2-1|TRBV29-1
SSERDSYNEQF
>NA|TRBJ1-1|TRBV9
ASSVVAGNTEAF
>NA|TRBJ2-2|TRBV13
ASIFQGSGSTGELF
>NA|TRBJ2-7|TRBV7-2
ASSPTTSGRLYEQY
>NA|TRBJ1-2|TRBV6-5
ASTPNSIYGYT
>NA|TRBJ1-5|TRBV4-1
ASSQVEGQPQH
>few|TRBJ2-7|TRBV14
ASSRVGLATYEQY
>NA|TRBJ1-2|TRBV20-1
SATGGGYT
>NA|TRBJ1-2|TRBV5-1
ASSRQPSDYGYT